The 21 T cell receptor beta chains in this list originate from one sample, sequenced in a study of blood T cell repertoires in COVID-19. Assay: immunoSEQ multiplex PCR; the TCRdb copy retains only in-frame clones and omits some. This table holds around 300,000 clones, about 88% found once. Specimen: PBMCs or T cells enriched from blood (not recorded which). The receptors were sampled from a woman aged 45-59 years who had recovered from COVID-19.

The chain couples TRBV19 to TRBJ1-4; possible D gene TRBD1, 6 bases. The V and J ends lost 8 bases and 3 bases respectively, with 10 bases between them. The CDR3 contains 13 residues. CDR1 LNHDA and CDR2 SQIVND come from the germline V gene (reference sequence). The CDR3 nucleotides are TGTGCCAGTGGCAGGGGTGCTAATGAAAAACTGTTTTTT. Its protein product is CASGRGANEKLFF.

V usage is TRBV7-8 and J usage is TRBJ2-1; 7 bases align to TRBD1. This CDR3 contains 16 residues. Germline V gene sequence: CDR1 SGHVS, CDR2 FQNEAQ. V shed 5 bases, J shed 0 bases, and the junction held 7 bases outside the gene matches. The CDR3 DNA reads TGTGCCAGCAGCCGAGGGGACAGAAGCTCCTACAATGAGCAGTTCTTC. Translating it yields CASSRGDRSSYNEQFF.

The chain has TRBV7-8 and TRBJ2-7; D remains unclear. V gave up 3 bases and J gave up 4 bases, with 4 bases separating them. Per the germline V gene, CDR1 is SGHVS and CDR2 is FQNEAQ. The CDR3 is made up of 11 amino acids. CDR3 amino acids: CASSFEYEQYF. In nucleotides, the CDR3 is TGTGCCAGCAGCTTTGAGTACGAGCAGTACTTC.

As DNA, the CDR3 is TGTGCCACCAGTGATTTTACTAGAACCGAGCAGTACTTC. It translates to CATSDFTRTEQYF. The chain has TRBV24-1 and TRBJ2-7; D possibly corresponds to TRBD2 (5 bases). CDR3 length: 13 amino acids. Germline V CDR1 and CDR2: KGHDR, SFDVKD. Trimming stripped 1 base from V and 6 bases from J, with 9 bases between.

V and J are TRBV18 and TRBJ1-5; 8 bases agree with TRBD1. CDR1 and CDR2 (germline): KGHSH, LQKENI. Losses at the gene ends were 4 bases for V and 6 bases for J; bases not matched to a gene: 5. This CDR3 spans 14 amino acids. CDR3 sequence reads: CASSLQGAIQPQHF. CDR3 coding DNA: TGTGCCAGCTCACTGCAGGGGGCAATTCAGCCCCAGCATTTT.

This chain links TRBV11-2 with TRBJ2-1; D is unclear. The CDR3 length is 12 residues. Germline V gene sequence: CDR1 SGHAT, CDR2 FQNNGV. Trimming pared 3 bases from V and 12 bases from J, leaving 12 bases between. CDR3 residues: CASSFDSQRQFF. The DNA for the CDR3 is TGTGCCAGCAGCTTCGACTCACAAAGGCAGTTCTTC.

CDR3 nucleotides: TGTGCCAGCAGCCCCCAGCGGGCCCGTAGCAATGAGCAGTTCTTC. Its protein is CASSPQRARSNEQFF. V and J are TRBV7-2 and TRBJ2-1, with D possibly being TRBD2 (6 bases). V was shortened by 5 bases and J by 6 bases, with 17 bases between the two germline ends. In germline, CDR1 is SGHTA, CDR2 FQGNSA. The CDR3 extends over 15 amino acids.

The chain recombines TRBV4-3 with TRBJ1-1, with D possibly being TRBD1 (5 bases). The germline V gene has CDR1 LGHNA and CDR2 YSLEER. This CDR3 region has 17 residues. Trimming pared 1 base from V and 1 base from J, leaving 16 bases between. CDR3 coding DNA: TGCGCCAGCAGCCAAGGTAAAGGCGGGGCTTCGAACACTGAAGCTTTCTTT. It is translated as CASSQGKGGASNTEAFF.

The chain employs TRBV10-3 and TRBJ1-6; D not certain. Trimming took 3 bases from V and 4 from J, leaving 4 bases between them. The CDR3 sequence is 13 residues long. The germline gives CDR1 ENHRY, CDR2 SYGVKD. CDR3 in DNA: TGTGCCATCAGTGACGCGTATAATTCACCCCTCCACTTT. Its translation is CAISDAYNSPLHF.

V usage is TRBV28 and J usage is TRBJ2-5, with D possibly TRBD1 on 5 matching bases. V was pared by 1 base and J by 0 bases, with 9 bases between. Germline V lookup: CDR1 MDHEN, CDR2 SYDVKM. The CDR3 has 15 amino acids. The CDR3 DNA sequence: TGTGCCAGCAGTTTATTAGGACATAACCAAGAGACCCAGTACTTC. As protein: CASSLLGHNQETQYF.

This chain uses TRBV19 with TRBJ1-1; TRBD1 matches 7 bases. The V and J ends lost 3 bases and 0 bases, in that order; junction bases with no gene match: 4. The CDR3 consists of 15 residues. Germline V CDR1 and CDR2: LNHDA, SQIVND (reference sequence). As DNA, the CDR3 is TGTGCCAGTAGTATCGACAGGGCGGTGAACACTGAAGCTTTCTTT. As protein: CASSIDRAVNTEAFF.

This rearrangement joins TRBV4-3 to TRBJ1-4; D call uncertain. The ends were cut back, 0 bases at V and 5 bases at J, with 10 bases in the middle. The CDR3 is made up of 15 amino acids. Germline V gene sequence: CDR1 LGHNA, CDR2 YSLEER. CDR3 amino acids: CASSQDALWNEKLFF. For the CDR3, the DNA is TGCGCCAGCAGCCAAGATGCACTATGGAATGAAAAACTGTTTTTT.

The CDR3 loop is CASSSRTSGNEQFF. CDR3 nucleotide sequence: TGTGCCAGCAGCAGCAGGACTAGCGGCAATGAGCAGTTCTTC. The chain has TRBV11-2 and TRBJ2-1; TRBD2 matches at 10 bases. CDR1 and CDR2 (germline): SGHAT, FQNNGV. V shed 5 bases and J 6 bases; nucleotides not matched to a gene: 4. The CDR3 runs to 14 residues.

This chain uses TRBV18 with TRBJ1-2; 8 bases align to TRBD1. The V segment lost 4 bases and the J segment 3 bases; nucleotides outside the gene matches: 7. Germline CDR1 and CDR2: KGHSH and LQKENI. This CDR3 spans 15 amino acids. The CDR3 loop reads CASSRRTGGDYGYTF. Written as DNA, the CDR3 is TGTGCCAGCTCACGGAGAACAGGGGGGGACTATGGCTACACCTTC.

The chain carries TRBV28 and TRBJ1-3; tentatively, D is TRBD1 (6 bases). Looked up from germline, CDR1 is MDHEN and CDR2 is SYDVKM. CDR3 length equals 13 residues. V was cut by 5 bases and J by 3 bases, with 8 bases left in between. CDR3 sequence (DNA): TGTGCCAGCAGTGGGACAATTGGAAACACCATATATTTT. Residues: CASSGTIGNTIYF.

The chain joins TRBV7-9 to TRBJ1-1; TRBD1 matches 8 bases. V lost 6 bases and J lost 1; bases outside the gene matches: 4. This CDR3 spans 14 amino acids. Germline CDR1 is SEHNR and CDR2 is FQNEAQ (reference sequence). This CDR3 is CASRRDRQNTEAFF. The CDR3 DNA reads TGTGCCAGCAGAAGGGACAGGCAGAACACTGAAGCTTTCTTT.

The chain joins TRBV7-9 to TRBJ2-7; 9 bases map to TRBD1. CDR3 length equals 14 residues. Per germline, CDR1 SEHNR and CDR2 FQNEAQ (reference sequence). With V trimmed by 4 bases and J by 2 bases, 3 bases remained unmatched. CDR3 in amino acids: CASSYNRGPYEQYF. The DNA for the CDR3 is TGTGCCAGCAGCTACAACAGGGGGCCCTACGAGCAGTACTTC.

The chain employs TRBV27 and TRBJ2-5; 10 bases align to TRBD1. This CDR3 has 13 amino acids. CDR1 MNHEY and CDR2 SMNVEV come from the germline V gene (reference sequence). With V trimmed by 6 bases and J by 14 bases, 12 bases remained unmatched. The CDR3 DNA follows: TGTGCCAGCAGGCAACGAGTCGGGGACAGGGGCTACTTC. It translates to CASRQRVGDRGYF.

This clone was found once. J is TRBJ2-2 and V is TRBV7-8, with D possibly matching TRBD2 (5 bases). Germline CDR1 and CDR2: SGHVS and FQNEAQ. CDR3 size: 15 residues. The V end was cut by 5 bases, the J end by 4 bases, with 14 bases between. The CDR3 DNA is TGTGCCAGCAGCGGGAGAATTGTAAGCACCGGGGAGCTGTTTTTT. Translation: CASSGRIVSTGELFF.

This sequence joins TRBV6-5 and TRBJ1-4; D uncertain. V was pared by 6 bases and J by 8 bases, with 10 bases between. Germline V gene sequence: CDR1 MNHEY, CDR2 SVGAGI. The CDR3 sequence is 12 residues long. The CDR3 loop is CASSYPGEKLFF. Written as DNA, the CDR3 is TGTGCCAGCAGCTATCCGGGGGAAAAACTGTTTTTT.

The chain couples TRBV30 to TRBJ2-2; D is ambiguous. The CDR3 extends over 12 amino acids. CDR1 and CDR2 (germline): GTSNPN, SVGIG (reference sequence). Trimming left V 8 bases short and J 0 bases short, with 7 bases between. CDR3 nucleotide sequence: TGTGCCAATATTTCGAACACCGGGGAGCTGTTTTTT. This gives the protein CANISNTGELFF.